These 30 T cell receptor beta chains were all obtained from the same sample, sequenced in a study of T-cell reconstitution after alpha-beta-depleted transplantation in children. Unique molecular identifiers were incorporated when the TCRbeta library was constructed. Each CDR3 protein gets one entry after TCRdb re-called the PCR reads with MiXCR. Of more than 3,500 distinct CDR3 sequences listed, approximately 13% are singletons. Sample: PBMCs, mostly from graft donor cells, taken 60 days after TCRalphabeta/CD19-depleted stem cell transplant. The receptors come from a male patient between 2 and 10 years old who had a stem cell transplant for acute lymphoblastic leukemia, so the T cells may come from the graft donor.

This clonotype is medium-sized (0.01 to 0.1%) within its sample. The chain uses TRBV9 and TRBJ2-7, with TRBD2 as a possible D gene (5 bases). V was trimmed by 0 bases and J by 2 bases, leaving 9 bases between them. The CDR3 consists of 14 residues. Looked up from germline, CDR1 is SGDLS and CDR2 is YYNGEE. The CDR3 region is CASSVDPGTYEQYF. The DNA of the CDR3 is TGTGCCAGCAGCGTAGATCCGGGAACCTACGAGCAGTACTTC. Variable domain in full (rest from reference TRBV9 and TRBJ2-7): DSGVTQTPKHLITATGQRVTLRCSPRSGDLSVYWYQQSLDQGLQFLIQYYNGEERAKGNILERFSAQQFPDLHSELNLSSLELGDSALYFCASSVDPGTYEQYFGPGTRLTVT.

The chain uses TRBV7-9 and TRBJ2-3, with D tentatively TRBD2 (6 bases). This CDR3 has 19 residues. The V gene lost 10 bases and the J gene lost 2 bases, with 31 bases spanning the gap. Germline values: CDR1 SEHNR, CDR2 FQNEAQ (reference sequence). Here the CDR3 reads CAMSPGLRGAGLITDTQYF. CDR3 nucleotides: TGTGCCATGAGCCCCGGGCTTCGCGGGGCAGGATTAATCACAGATACGCAGTATTTT.

This clonotype is medium-sized (0.01 to 0.1%). The J gene is TRBJ2-7, the V gene TRBV6-5, with D perhaps matching TRBD1 (5 bases). The CDR3 is 13 amino acids. The germline gives CDR1 MNHEY, CDR2 SVGAGI. V lost 6 bases and J 6 bases, leaving 15 bases between the germline ends. CDR3: CASRGQPYSEQYF. The CDR3 bases are TGTGCCAGCAGGGGGCAGCCGTACTCCGAGCAGTACTTC.

In this sample, this clonotype is medium-sized. This chain uses TRBV12-3 or TRBV12-4 with TRBJ1-1; D remains ambiguous. This CDR3 has 15 amino acids. Trimming removed 2 bases from V and 1 base from J, with 11 bases in between. The CDR3 spells CASSLLGLTNTEAFF. CDR3 DNA: TGTGCCAGCAGTTTACTCGGCCTTACGAACACTGAAGCTTTCTTT.

CDR3 amino acids: CASSVSGGEKLFF. CDR3 coding DNA: TGTGCCAGCAGCGTCTCAGGGGGGGAAAAACTGTTTTTT. The chain carries TRBV9 and TRBJ1-4; 7 bases fit TRBD1. The CDR3 loop spans 13 amino acids. Per the germline V gene, CDR1 is SGDLS and CDR2 is YYNGEE. V lost 2 bases, J lost 8 bases, and 3 bases stayed unmatched. Using reference TRBV9 and TRBJ1-4 for the parts outside the CDR3, the full variable domain is DSGVTQTPKHLITATGQRVTLRCSPRSGDLSVYWYQQSLDQGLQFLIQYYNGEERAKGNILERFSAQQFPDLHSELNLSSLELGDSALYFCASSVSGGEKLFFGSGTQLSVL.

By share, this clonotype counts as medium-sized (0.01 to 0.1%). The CDR3 sequence: CASSVTGEGQPQHF. DNA of the CDR3: TGTGCCAGCTCCGTGACTGGAGAGGGTCAGCCCCAGCATTTT. V usage is TRBV18 and J usage is TRBJ1-5, with D unclear. The CDR3 extends over 14 amino acids. V lost 6 bases to trimming and J lost 6 bases, with 15 bases between them. Germline V gives CDR1 KGHSH, CDR2 LQKENI.

This clonotype was recorded many times. The V call is TRBV21-1, the J call TRBJ2-7; the table gives TRBD1 as D, unverified against the DNA. TRBV21-1 is a recognized pseudogene. The CDR3 covers 15 residues. CDR3 sequence: CASSKCGTRVDEQYF. DNA of the CDR3: TGTGCCAGCAGCAAATGTGGGACCAGGGTGGACGAGCAGTACTTC.

At least ten counts were recorded for this clonotype. The gene calls are TRBV10-2 and TRBJ1-1, with D maybe TRBD1 (6 bases). The CDR3 is 11 amino acids. V lost 6 bases, J lost 11 bases, and 13 bases lay in between. Germline CDR1 is WSHSY and CDR2 is SAAADI. CDR3 nucleotide sequence: TGCGCCAGCAGGGGGGGCGCGTCGGCTTTCTTT. This sequence encodes CASRGGASAFF.

In this sample, this clonotype is medium-sized. The chain is built from TRBV28 and TRBJ1-2; a possible D gene is TRBD1 (6 bases). V lost 11 bases and J 7 bases, leaving 20 bases between the germline ends. The germline V gene encodes CDR1 MDHEN and CDR2 SYDVKM. There are 13 residues in the CDR3. The CDR3 loop reads CALGWGRGGGYTF. The CDR3 DNA reads as TGTGCCCTAGGATGGGGGCGGGGTGGTGGCTACACCTTC.

Ten or more counts support this clonotype. The gene calls are TRBV4-2 and TRBJ1-5; 7 bases map to TRBD1. Germline CDR1 is LGHNA and CDR2 is YNFKEQ. The CDR3 contains 17 residues. The V and J ends lost 4 bases and 3 bases, in that order; junction bases with no gene match: 12. CDR3 sequence (DNA): TGTGCCAGCAGCCCACAACAGGGGAGGGGGCACAATCAGCCCCAGCATTTT. As protein: CASSPQQGRGHNQPQHF.

V and J are TRBV4-2 and TRBJ1-1, with TRBD1 matching 11 bases. There are 17 residues in the CDR3. V lost 7 bases to trimming and J lost 6 bases; unmatched junction nucleotides: 16. From germline, CDR1 is LGHNA and CDR2 YNFKEQ. The CDR3 loop reads CASTLGQGVTGGAEAFF. Written as DNA, the CDR3 is TGTGCCAGCACCCTGGGACAGGGGGTGACCGGGGGCGCTGAAGCTTTCTTT.

This clonotype was seen at least ten times. In DNA form, the CDR3 reads TGTGCCAGCAGTTACTCGGGACGGAGTGCGTGGCCCCCAGATACGCAGTATTTT. It is translated as CASSYSGRSAWPPDTQYF. J is TRBJ2-3 and V is TRBV6-5; D could derive from TRBD1 or TRBD2 (5 bases each). The CDR3 is made up of 18 amino acids. The germline V gene has CDR1 MNHEY and CDR2 SVGAGI. The germline V and J ends were trimmed by 0 bases and 4 bases, with 20 bases remaining between them.

This clonotype was recorded many times. V and J are TRBV5-1 and TRBJ1-1; D gene unclear. Looked up from germline, CDR1 is SGHRS and CDR2 is YFSETQ. The CDR3 extends over 14 amino acids. V was trimmed by 0 bases and J by 3 bases, leaving 9 bases between them. This chain's CDR3 is CASSLASGYTEAFF. The CDR3 DNA follows: TGCGCCAGCAGCTTGGCCTCGGGCTACACTGAAGCTTTCTTT.

In this sample, this clonotype turned up many times. J is TRBJ2-5 and V is TRBV7-2; D ambiguous. This CDR3 has 13 amino acids. V shed 5 bases and J shed 1 base, with 8 bases lying between them. Germline V gene lookup returns CDR1 SGHTA and CDR2 FQGNSA. CDR3 protein: CASSKELQETQYF. The CDR3 coding sequence is TGTGCCAGCAGCAAAGAACTCCAAGAGACCCAGTACTTC.

In this sample, this clonotype turned up many times. The V gene is TRBV2, the J gene TRBJ2-7; 7 bases are a match to TRBD1. This CDR3 has 17 residues. The germline V gene has CDR1 SNHLY and CDR2 FYNNEI. V dropped 6 bases and J dropped 0; count of bases not matched to a gene: 14. The CDR3 bases are TGTGCCAGCAGAAGACTAAAAACAGGGGCACACTCCTACGAGCAGTACTTC. Its translation is CASRRLKTGAHSYEQYF.

The table lists this clonotype with many counts. This chain uses TRBV6-1 with TRBJ2-7; D may correspond to TRBD1 or TRBD2 (5 bases each). CDR1 is MNHNS, CDR2 SASEGT, per germline. The V end lost 6 bases, the J end lost 6 bases, and 6 bases lay between the germline ends. The CDR3 totals 10 residues. The CDR3 reads CASRRGEQYF. CDR3 sequence (DNA): TGTGCCAGCAGGAGGGGCGAGCAGTACTTC.

Judged by abundance, this clonotype is medium-sized. This chain joins TRBV7-9 and TRBJ1-2, with 8 bases aligning to TRBD1. Germline V gene lookup returns CDR1 SEHNR and CDR2 FQNEAQ (reference sequence). J was trimmed by 1 base and V by 5 bases; bases with no gene match: 6. This CDR3 contains 15 residues. CDR3 protein: CASSDRTGINYGYTF. CDR3 DNA: TGTGCCAGCAGCGACCGGACAGGGATTAACTATGGCTACACCTTC.

This clonotype was observed a handful of times. V gene TRBV28 combines with J gene TRBJ1-1; D uncertain. Germline V gene lookup returns CDR1 MDHEN and CDR2 SYDVKM. Trimming took 2 bases from V and 7 from J, leaving 8 bases between them. The CDR3 consists of 12 residues. The CDR3 protein is CASSLTGSEAFF. In nucleotides, the CDR3 is TGTGCCAGCAGTTTAACGGGGAGTGAAGCTTTCTTT.

This clonotype has ten or more counts. The rearrangement links TRBV7-9 to TRBJ1-5; perhaps TRBD1 as D (6 bases). Looked up from germline, CDR1 is SEHNR and CDR2 is FQNEAQ (reference sequence). The CDR3 has 12 residues. V gave up 8 bases and J gave up 6 bases, with 11 bases separating them. The CDR3 reads CASQGGGQPQHF. For the CDR3, the DNA is TGTGCCAGCCAAGGGGGGGGTCAGCCCCAGCATTTT. The variable domain in full, with the rest retrieved from reference TRBV7-9 and TRBJ1-5, is DTGVSQNPRHKITKRGQNVTFRCDPISEHNRLYWYRQTLGQGPEFLTYFQNEAQLEKSRLLSDRFSAERPKGSFSTLEIQRTEQGDSAMYLCASQGGGQPQHFGDGTRLSIL.

This clonotype was picked up many times. The V gene is TRBV10-3, the J gene TRBJ1-5; 8 bases map to TRBD1. V gave up 4 bases and J gave up 7 bases; unmatched junction bases: 9. The CDR3 loop spans 15 amino acids. Germline loops: CDR1 ENHRY, CDR2 SYGVKD. CDR3 sequence (DNA): TGTGCCATCAGTGCCCAGACAGGGGAGGGACAGCCCCAGCATTTT. Translation: CAISAQTGEGQPQHF.

As concerns this clonotype: One junction end does not reproduce the germline sequence, and a read error may be involved. J is TRBJ2-3 and V is TRBV4-2; D possibly corresponds to TRBD2 (6 bases). This CDR3 region has 19 residues. Germline V gene data show CDR1 as LGHNA and CDR2 as YNFKEQ. CDR3 sequence: CAISPGPRGAGLITDTQYF. CDR3 nucleotide sequence: TGTGCCATCAGCCCCGGGCCCCGCGGGGCAGGATTAATCACAGATACGCAGTATTTT.

The V and J genes are TRBV3-1 and TRBJ1-1; 9 positions agree with TRBD1. CDR1 and CDR2 (germline): LGHDT, YNNKEL (reference sequence). The CDR3 runs 15 residues. The trim removed 5 bases at V and 5 bases at J, leaving 9 bases unmatched. CDR3 loop: CASSKQVTGGTEAFF. The CDR3 DNA reads TGTGCCAGCAGCAAGCAGGTGACAGGGGGGACTGAAGCTTTCTTT. The full variable domain, with the rest looked up from reference TRBV3-1 and TRBJ1-1, is DTAVSQTPKYLVTQMGNDKSIKCEQNLGHDTMYWYKQDSKKFLKIMFSYNNKELIINETVPNRFSPKSPDKAHLNLHINSLELGDSAVYFCASSKQVTGGTEAFFGQGTRLTVV.

By share, this clonotype ranks as medium-sized. The CDR3 is CASSYSMFGGLTEAFF. The CDR3 DNA reads as TGTGCCAGCAGTTACTCGATGTTTGGGGGTTTGACTGAAGCTTTCTTT. The chain carries TRBV6-5 and TRBJ1-1; TRBD1 might be the D (5 bases). CDR3 size: 16 residues. V was cut by 0 bases and J by 5 bases, with 16 bases left in between. Germline V gene data show CDR1 as MNHEY and CDR2 as SVGAGI.

This clonotype was seen ten or more times. V gene TRBV7-2 combines with J gene TRBJ1-1; D unclear. V was pared by 1 base and J by 1 base, with 4 bases between. Germline V gene sequence: CDR1 SGHTA, CDR2 FQGNSA. This CDR3 spans 13 amino acids. Here the CDR3 reads CASSLDRNTEAFF. In DNA form, the CDR3 reads TGTGCCAGCAGCTTAGACAGGAACACTGAAGCTTTCTTT. The variable domain in full, with the rest retrieved from reference TRBV7-2 and TRBJ1-1, is GAGVSQSPSNKVTEKGKDVELRCDPISGHTALYWYRQSLGQGLEFLIYFQGNSAPDKSGLPSDRFSAERTGGSVSTLTIQRTQQEDSAVYLCASSLDRNTEAFFGQGTRLTVV.

J is TRBJ1-3 and V is TRBV21-1. TRBV21-1 represents a pseudogene. There are 15 residues in the CDR3. CDR3 region: CASSKAGSSGNTIYF. The CDR3, as DNA: TGTGCCAGCAGCAAAGCCGGAAGCTCTGGAAACACCATATATTTT.

There are many counts of this clonotype. The genes are TRBV11-1 and TRBJ2-4; D is possibly TRBD1 (5 bases). This CDR3 spans 21 amino acids. Per germline, CDR1 SGHAT and CDR2 FQDESV (reference sequence). V lost 1 base to trimming and J lost 1 base, with 26 bases between them. The CDR3 bases are TGTGCCAGCAGCTTAGGGCGGAGTACAGGTAGGGTCTTGGGGGCCAAAAACATTCAGTACTTC. It codes for CASSLGRSTGRVLGAKNIQYF.

There are many counts of this clonotype. The chain recombines TRBV7-8 with TRBJ2-3; D perhaps matches TRBD2 (6 bases). Trimming removed 11 bases at V and 8 bases at J, with 20 bases between. The CDR3 consists of 13 residues. The germline V gene encodes CDR1 SGHVS and CDR2 FQNEAQ. CDR3 DNA sequence: TGTGCCGGATCTAAGGGGACGGAGGGTACGCAGTATTTT. This sequence encodes CAGSKGTEGTQYF.

At least ten counts were recorded for this clonotype. The chain couples TRBV30 to TRBJ2-5, with TRBD2 as a possible D gene (6 bases). V was shortened by 2 bases and J by 5 bases, with 9 bases between the two germline ends. The CDR3 spans 12 residues. Germline CDR1 and CDR2: GTSNPN and SVGIG (reference sequence). The CDR3 sequence: CAWSFGGETQYF. CDR3 nucleotides: TGTGCCTGGAGTTTTGGGGGGGAGACCCAGTACTTC.

This clonotype is classed as medium-sized. This rearrangement joins TRBV3-1 to TRBJ2-1; the D is unclear. In germline, CDR1 is LGHDT, CDR2 YNNKEL (reference sequence). V was cut by 1 base and J by 12 bases, with 10 bases left in between. This CDR3 comprises 12 residues. The CDR3 DNA reads as TGTGCCAGCAGCCAAGGGCTATTACGGCAGTTCTTC. This gives the protein CASSQGLLRQFF.

The table lists this clonotype with many counts. This chain connects TRBV6-6 to TRBJ1-1, with D perhaps TRBD1 (6 bases). Between the trimmed V and J ends, which lost 8 bases and 3 bases, there was a span of 13 bases. CDR1 MNHNY and CDR2 SVGAGI come from the germline V gene (reference sequence). This CDR3 is built from 13 residues. CDR3 DNA sequence: TGTGCCAGCCGGGACACCTCTTACACTGAAGCTTTCTTT. It codes for CASRDTSYTEAFF.